The clone carrying this T cell receptor beta chain was found a few times. The CDR3 consists of 16 residues. The ends were cut back, 7 bases at V and 0 bases at J, with 16 bases in the middle. Germline V gene lookup returns CDR1 MDHEN and CDR2 SYDVKM. The authors ran a second PCR of about 6 to 11 cycles using a sample-barcoded 5' primer and a J-beta primer mix. TCRdb re-called the 5' RACE reads through MiXCR, storing one row per CDR3 protein. Of over a million distinct CDR3 sequences listed, under 30% were seen once; the top ten hold around 0.75%. The data were obtained in a study of blood T cells in healthy people across ages. The data also belong to a second study, concerning T cells of mothers and their children. That source reports: Compared with unrelated pairs, related mother-child pairs had slightly higher, non-significant overlap.

Sequencing used blood. The clonotype originates from a girl under 10 years old in good health. V gene TRBV28 combines with J gene TRBJ2-1; D might be TRBD2 (6 bases). The CDR3 is CASKEGAYYSYNEQFF. The CDR3 DNA reads as TGTGCCAGCAAGGAGGGAGCCTACTACTCCTACAATGAGCAGTTCTTC.